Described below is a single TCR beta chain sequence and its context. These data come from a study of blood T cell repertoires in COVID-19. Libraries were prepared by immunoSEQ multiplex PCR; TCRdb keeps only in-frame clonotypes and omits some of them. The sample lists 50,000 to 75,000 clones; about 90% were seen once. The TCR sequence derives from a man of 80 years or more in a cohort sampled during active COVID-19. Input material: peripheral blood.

CDR3 protein: CASSYSDRVYGYTF. Written as DNA, the CDR3 is TGTGCCAGCAGTTACTCGGACAGGGTCTACGGCTACACCTTC. The rearrangement uses TRBV6-6 and TRBJ1-2; 8 nucleotides agree with TRBD1. This CDR3 spans 14 amino acids. The germline gives CDR1 MNHNY, CDR2 SVGAGI (reference sequence). Trimming removed 0 bases from V and 8 bases from J; junction bases left unmatched: 5.